Below are 2 T cell receptor beta chains sequenced from a single sample in a study of blood T cell repertoires in COVID-19. Profiling relied on immunoSEQ multiplex PCR, and the TCRdb table lists in-frame clones only, not all of them. Among around 110,000 clones listed, 90% were seen once. The sample was peripheral blood. These receptors were obtained from a human donor with active COVID-19. The donor label of this sample is uncertain.

J is TRBJ2-6 and V is TRBV5-4; possible D gene TRBD1, 5 bases. The CDR3 totals 15 residues. Trimming pared 2 bases from V and 4 bases from J, leaving 10 bases between. Germline V gene data show CDR1 as SGHNT and CDR2 as YYREEE (reference sequence). The CDR3 loop is CASSFTGSGANVLTF. The CDR3 coding sequence is TGTGCCAGCAGCTTTACAGGCTCCGGGGCCAACGTCCTGACTTTC.

This sequence joins TRBV7-9 and TRBJ1-1; 7 bases agree with TRBD1. Germline CDR1 and CDR2: SEHNR and FQNEAQ (reference sequence). Losses at the gene ends were 3 bases for V and 3 bases for J; bases not matched to a gene: 10. The CDR3 totals 16 residues. The CDR3 spells CASSFRKGALDTEAFF. In nucleotides, the CDR3 is TGTGCCAGCAGCTTCCGTAAGGGGGCGTTGGACACTGAAGCTTTCTTT.